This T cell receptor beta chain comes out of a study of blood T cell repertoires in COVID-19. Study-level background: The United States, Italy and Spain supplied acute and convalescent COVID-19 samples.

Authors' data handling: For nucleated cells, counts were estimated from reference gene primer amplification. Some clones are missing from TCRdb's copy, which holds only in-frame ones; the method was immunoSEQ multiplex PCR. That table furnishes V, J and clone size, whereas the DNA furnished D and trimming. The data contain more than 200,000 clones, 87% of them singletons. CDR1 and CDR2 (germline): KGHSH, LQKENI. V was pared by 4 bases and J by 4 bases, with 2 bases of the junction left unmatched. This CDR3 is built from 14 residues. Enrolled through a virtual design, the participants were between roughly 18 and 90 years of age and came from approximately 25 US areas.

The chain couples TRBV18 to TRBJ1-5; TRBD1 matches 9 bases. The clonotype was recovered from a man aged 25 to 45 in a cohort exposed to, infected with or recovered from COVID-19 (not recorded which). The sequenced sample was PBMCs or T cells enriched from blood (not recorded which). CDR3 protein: CASSQGQGNQPQHF. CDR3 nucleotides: TGTGCCAGCTCACAGGGACAGGGTAATCAGCCCCAGCATTTT.